Many counts were recorded for the clone carrying this TCR beta chain. This sample is part of a study of identical twins. TCRdb processed the 5' RACE reads anew with MiXCR; each CDR3 protein has one entry. In the table there are hundreds of thousands of distinct CDR3 sequences, around 6% of which are singletons. The specimen was naive T cells sorted from blood. The sequence derives from a man younger than 35 in good health.

Here the CDR3 reads CASSLLGGYTF. For the CDR3, the DNA is TGTGCCAGCAGTTTATTGGGTGGCTACACCTTC. The rearrangement links TRBV12-3 or TRBV12-4 to TRBJ1-2; D not resolved. The CDR3 has 11 residues. Deletions cut 2 bases from V and 7 bases from J, with 5 bases between.